A selection of T cell receptor beta chains follows, all from one sample in a study of T cell repertoires in cytomegalovirus infection. Via MiXCR, TCRdb re-called the reads, giving one row per CDR3 protein. This sample yields approximately 630,000 distinct CDR3 sequences, of which 20% to 25% are seen a single time; approximately 8% belongs to the top ten. The sample taken for sequencing was CD8+ T cells from PBMCs. The receptors here all came from a human donor in good health (CMV status not recorded). Some clones in this sample may be carry-over from other donors' samples. Both conserved end residues are part of each CDR3. The D gene is left open where the match is weak. Some rows mark clone size as missing; the rest say once, few, many or name a class of expanded clone.

DNA	CDR3	V	J	D	size
TGTGCCAGCAGTTACGAGGGGACAGAAGGGGCCAAAAACATTCAGTACTTC	CASSYEGTEGAKNIQYF	TRBV6-2/TRBV6-3	TRBJ2-4	TRBD1	once
TGTGCCAGCAGTTACCTCCGGGAAAACATTCAGTACTTC	CASSYLRENIQYF	TRBV6-5	TRBJ2-4	NA	NA
TGTGCCAGCAGTTTTAGACCTCTTGCTCTGTTTTTT	CASSFRPLALFF	TRBV12-3/TRBV12-4	TRBJ1-4	NA	many
TGTGCCAGCAGCTTGGACGAGCCCTACGAGCAGTACTTC	CASSLDEPYEQYF	TRBV7-6	TRBJ2-7	NA	many
TGCAGTGCTAGAGATTTAGTAGCGAGCTCCTACAATGAGCAGTTCTTC	CSARDLVASSYNEQFF	TRBV20-1	TRBJ2-1	NA	NA
TGTGCCAGCAGCTATTGGGGACAGGGGGTTGGTGAGACCCAGTACTTC	CASSYWGQGVGETQYF	TRBV7-8	TRBJ2-5	TRBD1	many
TGTGCCATCAGTGAGTTGCCCGTCCAAGAGACCCAGTACTTC	CAISELPVQETQYF	TRBV10-3	TRBJ2-5	NA	once
TGTGCCATCAGTGAGGTCCAGGGGGAGCAGCCCCAGCATTTT	CAISEVQGEQPQHF	TRBV10-3	TRBJ1-5	TRBD1	NA
TGTGCCAGCAGTTACAGTGAGGCAGGGGCCTACAATGAGCAGTTCTTC	CASSYSEAGAYNEQFF	TRBV6-5	TRBJ2-1	NA	many
TGTGCCAGTAGTACAGAGGGACAGGGTTTCTACAATGAGCAGTTCTTC	CASSTEGQGFYNEQFF	TRBV19	TRBJ2-1	TRBD1	NA
TGTGCCAGCAGCTCGGGGTTAGCTAACTATGGCTACACCTTC	CASSSGLANYGYTF	TRBV5-4	TRBJ1-2	NA	few
TGTGCCAGCAGTCTCCAGGGAATGGGCAATCAGCCCCAGCATTTT	CASSLQGMGNQPQHF	TRBV28	TRBJ1-5	NA	NA
TGTGCCAGTAGTTGGACCGATAGTTCGAACACCGGGGAGCTGTTTTTT	CASSWTDSSNTGELFF	TRBV19	TRBJ2-2	NA	NA
TGTGCCAGCAGCGACCATCGGACGGATAACTATGGCTACACCTTC	CASSDHRTDNYGYTF	TRBV6-2/TRBV6-3	TRBJ1-2	NA	NA
TGTGCCACCCCAGTAAGGCGGGAGAACACCGGGGAGCTGTTTTTT	CATPVRRENTGELFF	TRBV12-3/TRBV12-4	TRBJ2-2	NA	few
TGTGCCAGCAGTATAGGCGTGGATACGCAGTATTTT	CASSIGVDTQYF	TRBV13	TRBJ2-3	NA	once
TGTGCCAGCAGCTTATCTCGGGGGGGGGGGAACACTGAAGCTTTCTTT	CASSLSRGGGNTEAFF	TRBV7-2	TRBJ1-1	NA	NA
TGTGCCAGCAGCCTATATGGGGGGACCACAGATACGCAGTATTTT	CASSLYGGTTDTQYF	TRBV7-3	TRBJ2-3	NA	few
TGTGCCAGTAGTATCGGACAGGGTGTCCCCTACGAGCAGTACTTC	CASSIGQGVPYEQYF	TRBV19	TRBJ2-7	TRBD1	NA
TGTGCCAGCAGTCACGAACCGGGACATCGAAGGTCCTACAATGAGCAGTTCTTC	CASSHEPGHRRSYNEQFF	TRBV28	TRBJ2-1	NA	NA
TGTGCCAGCAGTTACCGTCCCGGGACAGTCGAGTATGGCTACACCTTC	CASSYRPGTVEYGYTF	TRBV6-1	TRBJ1-2	TRBD1	NA
TGTGCCAGCAGGGGGCGGCCCAGGGAGCTGTTTTTT	CASRGRPRELFF	TRBV9	TRBJ2-2	NA	NA
TGTGCCAGCAGTAACACCGGGACACCGTTGGAAGAGACCCAGTACTTC	CASSNTGTPLEETQYF	TRBV6-8	TRBJ2-5	NA	NA
TGTGCCAGCAGTCTCGACAGGGGGTGGGACAATGAGCAGTTCTTC	CASSLDRGWDNEQFF	TRBV28	TRBJ2-1	TRBD1	NA
TGTGCCAGCAGCTTAGTAGCGGTCATACCGAATGAAAAACTGTTTTTT	CASSLVAVIPNEKLFF	TRBV7-9	TRBJ1-4	NA	NA
TGTGCCAGCAGCCAACCGTACCCGAGGGACCGTAACACCGGGGAGCTGTTTTTT	CASSQPYPRDRNTGELFF	TRBV7-9	TRBJ2-2	NA	many
TGTGCCAGCAGCCAGCCGGGACAGGGGTGGTACAATGAGCAGTTCTTC	CASSQPGQGWYNEQFF	TRBV14	TRBJ2-1	TRBD1	many
TGTGCCAGCAGCTCGCGACTAGCGGGGGCCGACCGAGGCTCCTACAATGAGCAGTTCTTC	CASSSRLAGADRGSYNEQFF	TRBV7-8	TRBJ2-1	TRBD2	many
TGTGCCAGCAGCCTGACAGGGATTCGTTCACCCCTCCACTTT	CASSLTGIRSPLHF	TRBV14	TRBJ1-6	TRBD1	NA
TGTGCCAGCAGCCAAACGACTAACTATGGCTACACCTTC	CASSQTTNYGYTF	TRBV4-2	TRBJ1-2	NA	few
TGTGCCATCACTACGGGCGAGAAGGTTGAGCAGTTCTTC	CAITTGEKVEQFF	TRBV10-3	TRBJ2-1	NA	few
TGTGCCAGCAGCCAAGACTACCCGTATAATTCACCCCTCCACTTT	CASSQDYPYNSPLHF	TRBV4-2	TRBJ1-6	NA	few
TGCAGCGTTCCGGGGCACTACAATGAGCAGTTCTTC	CSVPGHYNEQFF	TRBV29-1	TRBJ2-1	NA	NA
TGTGCCAGCAGTTTACGGGGGGCTACTTGGGACCAGTACTTC	CASSLRGATWDQYF	TRBV12-3/TRBV12-4	TRBJ2-5	NA	NA
TGCAGCGTAGGACAGGGGCCCCTTACTGAAGCTTTCTTT	CSVGQGPLTEAFF	TRBV29-1	TRBJ1-1	TRBD1	NA
TGTGCCAGCAGCCCGAGCGGCGCTAGCACAGATACGCAGTATTTT	CASSPSGASTDTQYF	TRBV19	TRBJ2-3	NA	many
TGTGCTAGTGGTTTGGATCGACAGGGGAACTATGGCTACACCTTC	CASGLDRQGNYGYTF	TRBV12-5	TRBJ1-2	TRBD1	NA
TGTGCCAGCACCCCGGGGCCTTCTAACTATGGCTACACCTTC	CASTPGPSNYGYTF	TRBV6-1	TRBJ1-2	NA	NA
TGTGCCGGGTTGGACGCAGGGGAGCTGTTTTTT	CAGLDAGELFF	TRBV7-6	TRBJ2-2	NA	few